A single sample is the source of the 20 T cell receptor beta chains below, sequenced in a study of blood T cells in healthy people across ages. Together with a sample-barcoded 5' primer, a J-beta primer mix was included in a second PCR lasting about 7 to 12 cycles. TCRdb processed the 5' RACE reads anew with MiXCR; each CDR3 protein has one entry. This table holds hundreds of thousands of distinct CDR3 sequences, 45% to 70% found once. The sample consisted of blood. The receptors were sampled from a middle-aged man in good health.

The chain employs TRBV4-3 and TRBJ1-5, with D perhaps TRBD1 (6 bases). The CDR3 covers 17 residues. Germline loops: CDR1 LGHNA, CDR2 YSLEER. V was cut by 0 bases and J by 4 bases, with 16 bases left in between. CDR3 sequence reads: CASSQEPPGTLNQPQHF. The DNA of the CDR3 is TGCGCCAGCAGCCAAGAGCCCCCTGGGACACTTAATCAGCCCCAGCATTTT.

This clonotype was counted only a few times. V and J are TRBV4-3 and TRBJ1-6, with TRBD1 matching over 7 bases. Germline loops: CDR1 LGHNA, CDR2 YSLEER. The CDR3 is 16 amino acids. J gave up 7 bases and V 1 base, and 7 bases lay outside the gene matches. This CDR3 reads CASSQARTGPNSPLHF. Here the CDR3 DNA reads TGCGCCAGCAGCCAAGCCCGGACAGGACCGAATTCACCCCTCCACTTT.

The chain joins TRBV11-2 to TRBJ2-7; 7 nucleotides agree with TRBD2. CDR1 is SGHAT and CDR2 is FQNNGV in the germline V gene. The CDR3 contains 13 residues. The trim removed 5 bases at V and 3 bases at J, leaving 4 bases unmatched. DNA of the CDR3: TGTGCCAGCAGCCGCGGACTAGTCTACGAGCAGTACTTC. Its protein is CASSRGLVYEQYF.

This clonotype was observed a single time. The junction and the germline gene differ at one end; a read error may be behind it. The genes are TRBV28 and TRBJ2-7; 12 bases line up with TRBD2. Germline values: CDR1 MDHEN, CDR2 SYDVKM. The CDR3 is made up of 16 amino acids. CDR3 DNA: TGTGCCAGCAGCTCACTAGCGGGAGGTCTTCACTACGGGCAGTACTTC. Its protein is CASSSLAGGLHYGQYF.

The chain's CDR3 is CASSQVVAGPYEQYF. The CDR3, as DNA: TGCGCCAGCAGCCAAGTTGTGGCGGGTCCCTACGAGCAGTACTTC. The chain joins TRBV4-1 to TRBJ2-7, with D possibly matching TRBD2 (5 bases). Trimming shortened V by 1 base and J by 2 bases, and 12 bases separated the two germline ends. The CDR3 extends over 15 amino acids. Per germline, CDR1 MGHRA and CDR2 YSYEKL.

V usage is TRBV7-6 and J usage is TRBJ2-2, with a tentative D call TRBD1 (6 bases). Germline CDR1 reads SGHVS; CDR2 reads FNYEAQ. This CDR3 comprises 16 residues. Trimming left V 2 bases short and J 0 bases short, with 10 bases between. The CDR3 DNA is TGTGCCAGCAGCTTAACCAGGGGCGCGAACACCGGGGAGCTGTTTTTT. It translates to CASSLTRGANTGELFF.

This rearrangement joins TRBV28 to TRBJ2-5; the D is unclear. The CDR3 is 15 amino acids. The V gene lost 3 bases and the J gene lost 11 bases, with 22 bases spanning the gap. Germline loops: CDR1 MDHEN, CDR2 SYDVKM. DNA for the CDR3: TGTGCCAGCAGTTTTCCCCCTCCTTCCTACAATGAGCAGTACTTC. Translated: CASSFPPPSYNEQYF.

The chain links TRBV6-1 to TRBJ2-3; D gene uncertain. Germline lookup yields CDR1 MNHNS and CDR2 SASEGT. This CDR3 is built from 12 residues. With 11 bases removed from V and 1 base from J, the gap between germline ends came to 10 bases. CDR3 loop: CAESEGTDTQYF. CDR3 nucleotide sequence: TGTGCCGAATCAGAGGGCACAGATACGCAGTATTTT.

This clonotype showed up many times. The V call is TRBV27, the J call TRBJ2-6, with TRBD1 as a possible D gene (5 bases). V was pared by 4 bases and J by 2 bases, with 9 bases between. The length of the CDR3 is 15 residues. Germline V gene data show CDR1 as MNHEY and CDR2 as SMNVEV (reference sequence). The CDR3 region has the DNA TGTGCCAGCAGTTCCCAGGGCACTGGGGCCAACGTCCTGACTTTC. Encoded protein: CASSSQGTGANVLTF.

Notes on this clonotype: One junction end does not reproduce the germline sequence, and a read error may be involved. The CDR3 nucleotides read TGCGCCGGCAGCTTGGAAGGGCAGGGGACAGATACGCAGTATTTT. Translation gives CAGSLEGQGTDTQYF. V gene TRBV5-1 combines with J gene TRBJ2-3; D may be TRBD1 (6 bases). Germline CDR1 reads SGHRS; CDR2 reads YFSETQ. This CDR3 spans 15 amino acids.

The chain carries TRBV3-1 and TRBJ2-5; D gene ambiguous. This CDR3 has 14 amino acids. The germline gives CDR1 LGHDT, CDR2 YNNKEL (reference sequence). The germline V and J ends were trimmed by 1 base and 4 bases, with 10 bases remaining between them. CDR3 loop: CASSQVFEPETQYF. CDR3 nucleotides: TGTGCCAGCAGCCAAGTGTTCGAACCAGAGACCCAGTACTTC.

The chain couples TRBV6-1 to TRBJ1-2; no reliable D call. V lost 7 bases and J lost 10, with 16 bases in between. Germline V gene lookup returns CDR1 MNHNS and CDR2 SASEGT. This CDR3 is built from 12 residues. CDR3: CASNDVSISYTF. In DNA form, the CDR3 reads TGTGCCAGCAATGACGTGTCGATCTCCTACACCTTC.

The gene calls are TRBV10-3 and TRBJ2-5, with 8 bases matching TRBD2. The V gene end was trimmed by 3 bases and the J gene end by 2 bases; junction bases not matched to a gene: 11. The CDR3 length is 17 residues. The germline gives CDR1 ENHRY, CDR2 SYGVKD. In DNA form, the CDR3 reads TGTGCCATCAGTGACCTGCCGCGGGGGGAGAAACAAGAGACCCAGTACTTC. It is translated as CAISDLPRGEKQETQYF.

The chain joins TRBV7-2 to TRBJ2-7, with 9 nucleotides matching TRBD2. The CDR3 extends over 14 amino acids. Germline V lookup: CDR1 SGHTA, CDR2 FQGNSA. V dropped 1 base and J dropped 3; count of bases not matched to a gene: 1. The CDR3 nucleotides read TGTGCCAGCAGCTTAGAACTAGCGGGCTACGAGCAGTACTTC. Translation gives CASSLELAGYEQYF.

V gene TRBV6-2 or TRBV6-3 combines with J gene TRBJ2-7; D may be TRBD1 (6 bases). This CDR3 has 14 amino acids. Looked up from germline, CDR1 is MNHEY and CDR2 is SVGEGT. The V gene lost 2 bases and the J gene lost 7 bases, with 15 bases spanning the gap. The CDR3 reads CASSYPQGRKEQYF. The CDR3 nucleotides are TGTGCCAGCAGTTACCCACAGGGTAGGAAGGAGCAGTACTTC.

The chain links TRBV5-1 to TRBJ1-4, with TRBD1 as a possible D gene (6 bases). This CDR3 comprises 16 residues. Germline CDR1 reads SGHRS; CDR2 reads YFSETQ. V was clipped by 3 bases and J by 4 bases, with 16 bases between them. The CDR3 nucleotides read TGCGCCAGCAGCTCGTTGTGGACAGACAGTAATGAAAAACTGTTTTTT. It yields the protein CASSSLWTDSNEKLFF.

This sequence joins TRBV10-3 and TRBJ2-3; TRBD1 agrees at 8 bases. The V and J ends lost 4 bases and 0 bases, in that order; junction bases with no gene match: 18. Germline V gene data show CDR1 as ENHRY and CDR2 as SYGVKD. The CDR3 sequence is 20 residues long. The CDR3 DNA reads as TGTGCCATCAGTGTAACCGGACAGGGAACAGAGCGAGAGAGCACAGATACGCAGTATTTT. Protein: CAISVTGQGTERESTDTQYF.

The chain carries TRBV3-1 and TRBJ1-2, with D possibly being TRBD1 (5 bases). The CDR3 loop spans 14 amino acids. Germline V gene lookup returns CDR1 LGHDT and CDR2 YNNKEL (reference sequence). V shed 3 bases and J shed 4 bases, with 12 bases lying between them. CDR3 loop: CASSHLSGRYGYTF. CDR3 in DNA: TGTGCCAGCAGCCATCTATCAGGGCGCTATGGCTACACCTTC.

The rearrangement uses TRBV12-3 or TRBV12-4 and TRBJ1-2; D is ambiguous. The CDR3 runs to 16 residues. V shed 6 bases and J shed 2 bases, with 19 bases lying between them. This CDR3 is CASSRGFGLLNYGYTF. CDR3 coding DNA: TGTGCCAGCAGCCGAGGGTTTGGTCTGCTGAACTATGGCTACACCTTC.

The CDR3 sequence: CASSFGASGRGREQFF. CDR3 DNA sequence: TGTGCCAGCAGCTTTGGGGCTAGCGGGAGAGGTCGTGAGCAGTTCTTC. The rearrangement uses TRBV7-2 and TRBJ2-1; 10 positions match TRBD2. The CDR3 runs to 16 residues. J lost 9 bases, V lost 3 bases, and 11 bases had no gene match. Germline V lookup: CDR1 SGHTA, CDR2 FQGNSA.